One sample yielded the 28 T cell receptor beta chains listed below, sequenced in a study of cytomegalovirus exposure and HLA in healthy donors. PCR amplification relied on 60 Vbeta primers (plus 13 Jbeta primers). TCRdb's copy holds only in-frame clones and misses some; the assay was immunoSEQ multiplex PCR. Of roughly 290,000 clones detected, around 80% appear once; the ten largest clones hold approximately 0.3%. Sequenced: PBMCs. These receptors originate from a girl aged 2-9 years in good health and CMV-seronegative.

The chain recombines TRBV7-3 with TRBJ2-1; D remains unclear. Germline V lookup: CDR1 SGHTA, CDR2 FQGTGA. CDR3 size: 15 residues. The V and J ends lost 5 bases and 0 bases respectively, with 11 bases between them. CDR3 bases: TGTGCCAGCAGCCTTGACTCCCGCTCCTACAATGAGCAGTTCTTC. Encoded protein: CASSLDSRSYNEQFF.

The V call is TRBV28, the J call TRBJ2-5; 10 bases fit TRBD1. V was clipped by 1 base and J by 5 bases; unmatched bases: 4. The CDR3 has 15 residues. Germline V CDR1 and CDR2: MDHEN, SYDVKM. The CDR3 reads CASSLSGQGWETQYF. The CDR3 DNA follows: TGTGCCAGCAGTTTATCGGGACAGGGGTGGGAGACCCAGTACTTC. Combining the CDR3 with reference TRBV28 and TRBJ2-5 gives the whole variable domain DVKVTQSSRYLVKRTGEKVFLECVQDMDHENMFWYRQDPGLGLRLIYFSYDVKMKEKGDIPEGYSVSREKKERFSLILESASTNQTSMYLCASSLSGQGWETQYFGPGTRLLVL.

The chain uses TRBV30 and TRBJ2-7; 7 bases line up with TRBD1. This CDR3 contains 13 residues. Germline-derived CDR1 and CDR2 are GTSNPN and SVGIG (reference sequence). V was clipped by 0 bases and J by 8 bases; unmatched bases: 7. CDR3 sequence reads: CAWSVYRGSQQYF. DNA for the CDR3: TGTGCCTGGAGTGTATACAGGGGATCCCAGCAGTACTTC.

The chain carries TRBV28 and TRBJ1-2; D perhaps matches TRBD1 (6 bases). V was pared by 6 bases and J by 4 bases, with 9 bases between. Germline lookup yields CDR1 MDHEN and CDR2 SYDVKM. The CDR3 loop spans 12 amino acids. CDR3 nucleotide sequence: TGTGCCAGCAGCGGACAGATCTATGGCTACACCTTC. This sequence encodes CASSGQIYGYTF.

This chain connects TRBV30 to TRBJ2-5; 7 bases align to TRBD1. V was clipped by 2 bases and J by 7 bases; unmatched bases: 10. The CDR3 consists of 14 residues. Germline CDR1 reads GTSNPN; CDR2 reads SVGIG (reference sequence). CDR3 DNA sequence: TGTGCCTGGAGTTCCCTCGGGACAGCGGTGACCCAGTACTTC. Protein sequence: CAWSSLGTAVTQYF.

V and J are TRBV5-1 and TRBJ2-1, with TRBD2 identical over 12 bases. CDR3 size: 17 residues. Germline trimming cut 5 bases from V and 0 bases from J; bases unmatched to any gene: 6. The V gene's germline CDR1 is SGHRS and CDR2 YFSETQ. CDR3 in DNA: TGCGCCAGCAGGAGAGGACTAGCGGGATTCTCCTACAATGAGCAGTTCTTC. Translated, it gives CASRRGLAGFSYNEQFF. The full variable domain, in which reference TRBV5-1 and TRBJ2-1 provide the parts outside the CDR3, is KAGVTQTPRYLIKTRGQQVTLSCSPISGHRSVSWYQQTPGQGLQFLFEYFSETQRNKGNFPGRFSGRQFSNSRSEMNVSTLELGDSALYLCASRRGLAGFSYNEQFFGPGTRLTVL.

The CDR3 spells CASRPTGGLYEQYF. The CDR3 coding sequence is TGTGCCAGCAGACCTACAGGGGGTTTGTACGAGCAGTACTTC. The chain employs TRBV6-5 and TRBJ2-5; TRBD1 matches 8 bases. Judging by the DNA end, TRBJ2-7 fits better; the J call may be wrong. Germline V gene lookup returns CDR1 MNHEY and CDR2 SVGAGI. The CDR3 consists of 14 residues.

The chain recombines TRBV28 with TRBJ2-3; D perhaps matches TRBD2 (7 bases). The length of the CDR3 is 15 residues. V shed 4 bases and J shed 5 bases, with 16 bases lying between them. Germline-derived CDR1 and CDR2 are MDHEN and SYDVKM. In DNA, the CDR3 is TGTGCCAGCAGTTCCGGAGGGGGGGGCATAGATACGCAGTATTTT. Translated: CASSSGGGGIDTQYF.

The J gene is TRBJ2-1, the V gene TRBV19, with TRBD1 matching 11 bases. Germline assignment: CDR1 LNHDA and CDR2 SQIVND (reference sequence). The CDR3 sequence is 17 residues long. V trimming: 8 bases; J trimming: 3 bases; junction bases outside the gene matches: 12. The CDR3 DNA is TGTGCCAGTTCGAGGTGGGTGGGACAGGGGGTCTACAATGAGCAGTTCTTC. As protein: CASSRWVGQGVYNEQFF.

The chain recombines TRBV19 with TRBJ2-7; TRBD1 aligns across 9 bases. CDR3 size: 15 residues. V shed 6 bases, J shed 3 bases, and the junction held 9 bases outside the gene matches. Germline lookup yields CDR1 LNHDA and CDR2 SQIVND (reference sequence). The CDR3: CASSRNRGPLYEQYF. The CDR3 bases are TGTGCCAGTAGCCGAAACAGGGGGCCCCTCTACGAGCAGTACTTC. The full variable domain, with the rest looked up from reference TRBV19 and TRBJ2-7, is DGGITQSPKYLFRKEGQNVTLSCEQNLNHDAMYWYRQDPGQGLRLIYYSQIVNDFQKGDIAEGYSVSREKKESFPLTVTSAQKNPTAFYLCASSRNRGPLYEQYFGPGTRLTVT.

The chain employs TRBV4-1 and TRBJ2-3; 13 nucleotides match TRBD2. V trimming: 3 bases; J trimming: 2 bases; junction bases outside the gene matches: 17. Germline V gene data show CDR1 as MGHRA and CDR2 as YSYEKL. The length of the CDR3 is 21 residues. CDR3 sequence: CASSQPRVETSGRPYTDTQYF. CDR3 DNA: TGCGCCAGCAGCCAGCCGCGAGTAGAGACTAGCGGGAGGCCTTACACAGATACGCAGTATTTT.

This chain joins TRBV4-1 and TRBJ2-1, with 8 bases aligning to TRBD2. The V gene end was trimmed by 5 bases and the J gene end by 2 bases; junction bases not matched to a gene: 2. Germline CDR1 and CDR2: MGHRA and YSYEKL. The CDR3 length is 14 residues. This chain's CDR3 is CASSYGRAYNEQFF. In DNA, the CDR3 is TGCGCCAGCAGCTACGGGAGGGCCTACAATGAGCAGTTCTTC.

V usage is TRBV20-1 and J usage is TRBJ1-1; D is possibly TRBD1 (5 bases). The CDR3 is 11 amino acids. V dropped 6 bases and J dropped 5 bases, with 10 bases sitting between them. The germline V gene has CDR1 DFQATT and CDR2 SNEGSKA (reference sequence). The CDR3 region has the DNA TGCAGTGCCGGAGGGGTTACTGAAGCTTTCTTT. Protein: CSAGGVTEAFF.

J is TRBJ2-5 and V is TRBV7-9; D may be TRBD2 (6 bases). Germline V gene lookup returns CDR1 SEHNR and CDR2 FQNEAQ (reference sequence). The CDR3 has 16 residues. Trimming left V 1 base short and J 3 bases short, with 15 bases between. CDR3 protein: CASSLGPGLTEETQYF. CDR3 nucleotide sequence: TGTGCCAGCAGCTTAGGTCCGGGACTCACTGAAGAGACCCAGTACTTC.

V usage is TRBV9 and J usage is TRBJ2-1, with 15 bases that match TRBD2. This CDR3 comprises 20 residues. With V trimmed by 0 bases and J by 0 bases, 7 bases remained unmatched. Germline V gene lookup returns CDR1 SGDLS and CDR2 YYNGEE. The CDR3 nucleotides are TGTGCCAGCAGCGTAGGTTCAGGGACTAGCGGGAGGTTCTCCTACAATGAGCAGTTCTTC. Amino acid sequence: CASSVGSGTSGRFSYNEQFF.

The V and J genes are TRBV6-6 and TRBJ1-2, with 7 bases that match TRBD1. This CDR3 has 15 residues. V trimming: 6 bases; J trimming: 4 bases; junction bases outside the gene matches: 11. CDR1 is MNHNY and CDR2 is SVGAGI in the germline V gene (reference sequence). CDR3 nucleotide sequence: TGTGCCAGCAGCCGACAGGGAAACCGTAGCTATGGCTACACCTTC. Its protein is CASSRQGNRSYGYTF.

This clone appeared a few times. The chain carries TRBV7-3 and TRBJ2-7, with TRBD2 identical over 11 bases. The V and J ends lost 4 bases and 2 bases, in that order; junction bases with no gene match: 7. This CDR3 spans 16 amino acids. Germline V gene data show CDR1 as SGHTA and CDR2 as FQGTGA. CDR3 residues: CASSSSTSGRPYEQYF. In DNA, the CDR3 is TGTGCCAGCAGCTCAAGTACTAGCGGGAGACCCTACGAGCAGTACTTC.

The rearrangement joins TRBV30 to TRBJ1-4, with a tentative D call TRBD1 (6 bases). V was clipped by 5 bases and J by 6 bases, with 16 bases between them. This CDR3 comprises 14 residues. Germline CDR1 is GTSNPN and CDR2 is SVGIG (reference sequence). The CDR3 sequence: CAWGIQGKDEKLFF. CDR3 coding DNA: TGTGCCTGGGGCATACAGGGAAAGGATGAAAAACTGTTTTTT.

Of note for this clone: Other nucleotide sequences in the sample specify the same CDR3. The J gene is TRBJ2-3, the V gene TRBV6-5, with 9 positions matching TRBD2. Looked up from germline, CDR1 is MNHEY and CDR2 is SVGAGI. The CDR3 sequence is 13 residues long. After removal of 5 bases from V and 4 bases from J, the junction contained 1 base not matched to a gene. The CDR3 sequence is CASSAGGPDTQYF. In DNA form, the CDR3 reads TGTGCCAGCAGTGCGGGGGGGCCAGATACGCAGTATTTT.

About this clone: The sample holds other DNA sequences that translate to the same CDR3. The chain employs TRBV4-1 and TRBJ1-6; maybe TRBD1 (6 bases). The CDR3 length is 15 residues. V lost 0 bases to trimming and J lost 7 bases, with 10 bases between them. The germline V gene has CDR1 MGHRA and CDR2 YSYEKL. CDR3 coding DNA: TGCGCCAGCAGCCAAGAGTACAGGGTAAATTCACCCCTCCACTTT. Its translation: CASSQEYRVNSPLHF.

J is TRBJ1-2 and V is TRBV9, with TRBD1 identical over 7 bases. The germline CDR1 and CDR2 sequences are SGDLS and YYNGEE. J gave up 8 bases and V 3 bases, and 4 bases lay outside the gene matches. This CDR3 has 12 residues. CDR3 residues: CASSETGLGYTF. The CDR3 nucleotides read TGTGCCAGCAGCGAGACAGGGTTGGGCTACACCTTC.

CDR3 in DNA: TGCGCCAGCAGCTTGGTAGGGGTTTCCGACTCCTACGAGCAGTACTTC. Amino acids: CASSLVGVSDSYEQYF. This chain connects TRBV5-1 to TRBJ2-7; D is perhaps TRBD1 (5 bases). V gave up 0 bases and J gave up 0 bases, with 13 bases separating them. The CDR3 has 16 amino acids. Looked up from germline, CDR1 is SGHRS and CDR2 is YFSETQ. The full variable domain, rest sourced from reference TRBV5-1 and TRBJ2-7, is KAGVTQTPRYLIKTRGQQVTLSCSPISGHRSVSWYQQTPGQGLQFLFEYFSETQRNKGNFPGRFSGRQFSNSRSEMNVSTLELGDSALYLCASSLVGVSDSYEQYFGPGTRLTVT.

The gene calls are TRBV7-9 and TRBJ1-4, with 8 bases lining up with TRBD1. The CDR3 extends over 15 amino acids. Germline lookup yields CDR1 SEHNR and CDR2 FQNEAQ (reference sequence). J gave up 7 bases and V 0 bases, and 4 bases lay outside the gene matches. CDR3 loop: CASSLAGTGIEKLFF. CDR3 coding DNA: TGTGCCAGCAGCTTAGCCGGGACAGGCATTGAAAAACTGTTTTTT.

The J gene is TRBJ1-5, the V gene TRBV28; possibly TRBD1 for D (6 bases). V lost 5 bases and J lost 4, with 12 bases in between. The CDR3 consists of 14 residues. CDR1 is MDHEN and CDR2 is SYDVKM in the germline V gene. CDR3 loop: CASSQTQGNQPQHF. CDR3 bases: TGTGCCAGCAGTCAGACCCAGGGGAATCAGCCCCAGCATTTT.

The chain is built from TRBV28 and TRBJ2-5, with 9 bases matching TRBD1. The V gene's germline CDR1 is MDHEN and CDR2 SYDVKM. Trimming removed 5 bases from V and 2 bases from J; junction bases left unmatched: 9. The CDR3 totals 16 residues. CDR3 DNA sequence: TGTGCCAGCAGTCAAGGGGACAGGGTGCTTCAAGAGACCCAGTACTTC. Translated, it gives CASSQGDRVLQETQYF.

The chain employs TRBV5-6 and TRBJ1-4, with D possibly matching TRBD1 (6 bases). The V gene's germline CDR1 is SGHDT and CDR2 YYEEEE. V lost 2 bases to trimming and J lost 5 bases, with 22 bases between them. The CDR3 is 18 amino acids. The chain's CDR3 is CASSFGPTGQGSNEKLFF. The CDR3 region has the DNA TGTGCCAGCAGCTTCGGGCCGACAGGCCAGGGTTCGAATGAAAAACTGTTTTTT. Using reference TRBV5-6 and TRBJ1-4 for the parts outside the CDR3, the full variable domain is DAGVTQSPTHLIKTRGQQVTLRCSPKSGHDTVSWYQQALGQGPQFIFQYYEEEERQRGNFPDRFSGHQFPNYSSELNVNALLLGDSALYLCASSFGPTGQGSNEKLFFGSGTQLSVL.

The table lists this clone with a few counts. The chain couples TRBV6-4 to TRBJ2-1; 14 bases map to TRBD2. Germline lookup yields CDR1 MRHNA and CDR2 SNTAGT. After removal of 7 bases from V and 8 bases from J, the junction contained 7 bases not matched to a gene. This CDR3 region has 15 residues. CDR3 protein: CASTPTSGGADEQFF. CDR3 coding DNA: TGTGCCAGCACTCCGACTAGCGGGGGGGCGGATGAGCAGTTCTTC.

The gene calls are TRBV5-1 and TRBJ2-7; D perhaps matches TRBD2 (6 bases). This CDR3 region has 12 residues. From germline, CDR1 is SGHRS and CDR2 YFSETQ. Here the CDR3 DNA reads TGCGCCAGCAGCTTGGGGCGGGGCCTTATCAGGGTC. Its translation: CASSLGRGLIRV.